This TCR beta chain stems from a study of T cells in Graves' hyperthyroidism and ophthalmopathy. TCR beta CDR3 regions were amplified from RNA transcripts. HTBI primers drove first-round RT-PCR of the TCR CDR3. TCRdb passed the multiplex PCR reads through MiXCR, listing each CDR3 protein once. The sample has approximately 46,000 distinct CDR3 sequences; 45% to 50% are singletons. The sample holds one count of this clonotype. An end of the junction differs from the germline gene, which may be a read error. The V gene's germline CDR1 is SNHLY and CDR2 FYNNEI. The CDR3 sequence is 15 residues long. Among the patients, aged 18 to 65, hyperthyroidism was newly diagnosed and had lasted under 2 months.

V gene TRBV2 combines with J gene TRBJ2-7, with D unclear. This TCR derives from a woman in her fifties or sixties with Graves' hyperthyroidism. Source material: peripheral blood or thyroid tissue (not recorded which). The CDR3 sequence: CASSEASRQLDERYF. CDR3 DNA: TGTGCCAGCAGTGAAGCTAGCCGACAACTCGACGAGCGGTACTTC.